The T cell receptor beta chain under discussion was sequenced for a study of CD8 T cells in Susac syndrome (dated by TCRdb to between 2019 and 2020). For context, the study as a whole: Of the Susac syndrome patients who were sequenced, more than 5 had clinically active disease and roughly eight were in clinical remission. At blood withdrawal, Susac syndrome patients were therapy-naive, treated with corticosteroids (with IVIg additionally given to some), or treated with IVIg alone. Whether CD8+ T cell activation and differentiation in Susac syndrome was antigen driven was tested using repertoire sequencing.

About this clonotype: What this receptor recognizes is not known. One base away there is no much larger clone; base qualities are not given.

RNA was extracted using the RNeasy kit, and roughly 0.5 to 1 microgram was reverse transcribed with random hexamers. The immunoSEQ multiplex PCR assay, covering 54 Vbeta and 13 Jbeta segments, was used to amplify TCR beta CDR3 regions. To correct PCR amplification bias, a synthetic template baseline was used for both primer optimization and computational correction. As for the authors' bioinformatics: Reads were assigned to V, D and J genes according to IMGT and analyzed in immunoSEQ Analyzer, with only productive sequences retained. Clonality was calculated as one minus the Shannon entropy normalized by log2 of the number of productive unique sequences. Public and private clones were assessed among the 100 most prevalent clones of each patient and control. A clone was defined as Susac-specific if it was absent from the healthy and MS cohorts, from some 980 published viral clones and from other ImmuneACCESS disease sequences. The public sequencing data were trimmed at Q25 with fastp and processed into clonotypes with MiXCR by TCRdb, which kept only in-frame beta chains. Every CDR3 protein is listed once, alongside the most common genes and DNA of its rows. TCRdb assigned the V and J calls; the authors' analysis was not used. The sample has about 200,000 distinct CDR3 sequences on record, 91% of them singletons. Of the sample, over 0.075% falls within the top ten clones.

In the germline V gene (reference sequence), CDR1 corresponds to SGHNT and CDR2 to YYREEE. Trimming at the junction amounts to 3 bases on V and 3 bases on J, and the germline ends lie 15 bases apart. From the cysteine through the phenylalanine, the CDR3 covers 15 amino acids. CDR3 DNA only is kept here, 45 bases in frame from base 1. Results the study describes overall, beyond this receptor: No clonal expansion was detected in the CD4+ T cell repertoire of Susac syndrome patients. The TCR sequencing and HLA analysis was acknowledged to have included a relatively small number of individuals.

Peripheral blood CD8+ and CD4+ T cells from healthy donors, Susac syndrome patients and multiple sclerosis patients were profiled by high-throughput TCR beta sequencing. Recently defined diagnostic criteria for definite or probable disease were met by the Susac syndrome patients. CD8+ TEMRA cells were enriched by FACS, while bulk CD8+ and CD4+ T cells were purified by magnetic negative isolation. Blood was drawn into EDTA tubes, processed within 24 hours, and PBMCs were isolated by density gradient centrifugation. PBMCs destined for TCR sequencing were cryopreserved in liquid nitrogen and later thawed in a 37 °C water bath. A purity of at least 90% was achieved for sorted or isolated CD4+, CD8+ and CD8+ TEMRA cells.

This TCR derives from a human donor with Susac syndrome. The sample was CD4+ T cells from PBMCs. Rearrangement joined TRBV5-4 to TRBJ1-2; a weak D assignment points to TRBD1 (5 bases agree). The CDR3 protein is CASSSTTETDYGYTF. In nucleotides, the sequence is TGTGCCAGCAGCTCAACGACAGAGACAGACTATGGCTACACCTTC.